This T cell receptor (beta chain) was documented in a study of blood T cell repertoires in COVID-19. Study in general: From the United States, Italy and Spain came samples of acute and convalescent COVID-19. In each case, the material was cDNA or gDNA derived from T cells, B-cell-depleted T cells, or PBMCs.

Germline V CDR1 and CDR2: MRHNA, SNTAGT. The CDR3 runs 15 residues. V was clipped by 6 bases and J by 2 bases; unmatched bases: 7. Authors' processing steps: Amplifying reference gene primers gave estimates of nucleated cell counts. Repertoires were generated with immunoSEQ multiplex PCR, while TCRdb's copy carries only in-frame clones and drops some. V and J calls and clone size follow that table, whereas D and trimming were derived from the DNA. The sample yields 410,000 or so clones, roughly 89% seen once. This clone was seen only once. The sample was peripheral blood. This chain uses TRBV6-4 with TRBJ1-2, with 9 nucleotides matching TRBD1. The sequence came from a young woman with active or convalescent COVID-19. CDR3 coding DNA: TGTGCCAGCAGCACAGGGGGCTTAGTAAACTATGGCTACACCTTC. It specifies CASSTGGLVNYGYTF.